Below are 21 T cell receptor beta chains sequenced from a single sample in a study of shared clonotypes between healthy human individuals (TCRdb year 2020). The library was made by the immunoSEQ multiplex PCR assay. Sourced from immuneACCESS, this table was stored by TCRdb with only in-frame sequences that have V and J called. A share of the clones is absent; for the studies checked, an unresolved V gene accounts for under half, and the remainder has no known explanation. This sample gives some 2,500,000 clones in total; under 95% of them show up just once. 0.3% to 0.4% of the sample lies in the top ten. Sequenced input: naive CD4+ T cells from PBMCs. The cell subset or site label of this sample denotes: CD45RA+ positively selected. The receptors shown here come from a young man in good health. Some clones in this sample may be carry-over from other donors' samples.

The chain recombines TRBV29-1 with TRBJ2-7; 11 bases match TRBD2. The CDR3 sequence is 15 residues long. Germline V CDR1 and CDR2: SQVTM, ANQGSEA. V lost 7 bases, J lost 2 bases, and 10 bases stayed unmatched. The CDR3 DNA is TGCAGCGCCCGAGGGCTAGCGGGAGGCCCCTACGAGCAGTACTTC. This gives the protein CSARGLAGGPYEQYF.

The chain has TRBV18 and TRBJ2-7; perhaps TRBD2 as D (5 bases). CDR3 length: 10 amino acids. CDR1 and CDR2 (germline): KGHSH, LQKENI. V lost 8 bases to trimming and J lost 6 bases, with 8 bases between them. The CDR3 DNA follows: TGTGCCAGCGGGAGACCCGAGCAGTACTTC. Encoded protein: CASGRPEQYF.

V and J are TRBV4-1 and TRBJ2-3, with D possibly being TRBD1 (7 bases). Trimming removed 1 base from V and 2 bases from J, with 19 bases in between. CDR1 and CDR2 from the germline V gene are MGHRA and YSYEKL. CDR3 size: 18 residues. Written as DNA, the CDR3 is TGCGCCAGCAGCCAAGCCCGGGGGTCAGGGGGGAACACAGATACGCAGTATTTT. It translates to CASSQARGSGGNTDTQYF.

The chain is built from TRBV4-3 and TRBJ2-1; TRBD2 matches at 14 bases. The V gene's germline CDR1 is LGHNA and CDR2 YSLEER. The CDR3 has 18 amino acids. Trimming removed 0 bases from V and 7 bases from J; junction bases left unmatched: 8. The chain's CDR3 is CASSQEGPGLAGENEQFF. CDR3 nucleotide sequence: TGCGCCAGCAGCCAAGAAGGACCGGGACTAGCGGGAGAAAATGAGCAGTTCTTC.

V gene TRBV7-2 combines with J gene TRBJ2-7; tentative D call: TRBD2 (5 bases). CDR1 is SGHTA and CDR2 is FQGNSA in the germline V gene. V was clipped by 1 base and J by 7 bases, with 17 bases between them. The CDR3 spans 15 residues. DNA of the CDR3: TGTGCCAGCAGCTTAGGTTATGAGGGTTCTAGGGAGCAGTACTTC. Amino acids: CASSLGYEGSREQYF.

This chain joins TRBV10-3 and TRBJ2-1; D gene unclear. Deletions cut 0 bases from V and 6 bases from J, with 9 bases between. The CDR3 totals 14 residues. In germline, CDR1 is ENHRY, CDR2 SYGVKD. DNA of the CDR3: TGTGCCATCAGTGAGTCGTTCTCACCCAATGAGCAGTTCTTC. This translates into CAISESFSPNEQFF.

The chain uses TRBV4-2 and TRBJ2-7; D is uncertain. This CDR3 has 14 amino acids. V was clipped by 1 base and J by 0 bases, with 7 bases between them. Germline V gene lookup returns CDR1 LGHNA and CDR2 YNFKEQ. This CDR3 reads CASSQGRSSYEQYF. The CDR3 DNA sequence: TGTGCCAGCAGCCAAGGTCGGAGCTCCTACGAGCAGTACTTC.

The CDR3 loop is CASSVGVGRQGGQYF. In DNA, the CDR3 is TGTGCCAGCAGCGTAGGAGTGGGACGTCAGGGGGGGCAGTACTTC. The chain is built from TRBV9 and TRBJ2-7, with D tentatively TRBD1 (7 bases). Trimming took off 0 bases at V and 9 bases at J, with 19 bases between the two ends. Germline CDR1 is SGDLS and CDR2 is YYNGEE. The CDR3 is 15 residues long.

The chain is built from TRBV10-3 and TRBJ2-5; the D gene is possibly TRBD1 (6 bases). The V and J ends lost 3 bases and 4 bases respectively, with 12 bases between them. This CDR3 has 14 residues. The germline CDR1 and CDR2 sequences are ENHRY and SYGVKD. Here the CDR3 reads CAISEFRGGETQYF. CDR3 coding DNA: TGTGCCATCAGTGAATTCCGAGGGGGAGAGACCCAGTACTTC.

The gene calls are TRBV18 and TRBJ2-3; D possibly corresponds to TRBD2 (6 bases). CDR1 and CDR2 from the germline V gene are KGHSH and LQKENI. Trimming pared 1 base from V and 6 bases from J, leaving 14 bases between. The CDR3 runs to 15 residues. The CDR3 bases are TGTGCCAGCTCACCACGGGACTGGACGTCGGATACGCAGTATTTT. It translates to CASSPRDWTSDTQYF.

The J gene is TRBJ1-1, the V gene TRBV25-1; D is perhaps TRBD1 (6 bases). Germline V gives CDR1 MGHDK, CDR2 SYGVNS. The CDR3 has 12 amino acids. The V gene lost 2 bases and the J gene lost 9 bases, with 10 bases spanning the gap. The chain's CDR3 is CASSETGLQAFF. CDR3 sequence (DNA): TGTGCCAGCAGTGAAACAGGGCTCCAAGCTTTCTTT.

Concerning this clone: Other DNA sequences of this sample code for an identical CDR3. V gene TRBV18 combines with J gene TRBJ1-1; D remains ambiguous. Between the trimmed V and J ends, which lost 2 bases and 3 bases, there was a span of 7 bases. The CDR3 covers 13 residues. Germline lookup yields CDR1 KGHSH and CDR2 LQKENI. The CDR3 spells CASSPVRDTEAFF. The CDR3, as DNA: TGTGCCAGCTCACCAGTGCGGGACACTGAAGCTTTCTTT.

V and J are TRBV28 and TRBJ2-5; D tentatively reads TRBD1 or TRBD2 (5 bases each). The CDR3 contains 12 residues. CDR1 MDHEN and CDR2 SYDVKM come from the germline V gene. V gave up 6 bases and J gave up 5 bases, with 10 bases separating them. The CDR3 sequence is CASRSEGETQYF. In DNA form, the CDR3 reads TGTGCCAGCAGGAGCGAGGGGGAGACCCAGTACTTC. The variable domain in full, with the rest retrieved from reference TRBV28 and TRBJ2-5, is DVKVTQSSRYLVKRTGEKVFLECVQDMDHENMFWYRQDPGLGLRLIYFSYDVKMKEKGDIPEGYSVSREKKERFSLILESASTNQTSMYLCASRSEGETQYFGPGTRLLVL.

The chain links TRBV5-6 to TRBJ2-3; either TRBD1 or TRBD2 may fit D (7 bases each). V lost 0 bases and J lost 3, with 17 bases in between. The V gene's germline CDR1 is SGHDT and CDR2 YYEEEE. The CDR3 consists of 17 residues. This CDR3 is CASSLVGGGLLTDTQYF. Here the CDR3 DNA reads TGTGCCAGCAGCTTGGTGGGAGGGGGCTTATTAACAGATACGCAGTATTTT.

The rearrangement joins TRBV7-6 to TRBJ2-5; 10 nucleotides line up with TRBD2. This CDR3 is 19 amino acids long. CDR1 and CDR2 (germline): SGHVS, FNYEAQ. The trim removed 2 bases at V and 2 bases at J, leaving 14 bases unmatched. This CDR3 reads CASSLLNHRDSGRQETQYF. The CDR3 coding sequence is TGTGCCAGCAGCTTATTAAACCACCGGGATAGCGGGAGGCAAGAGACCCAGTACTTC.

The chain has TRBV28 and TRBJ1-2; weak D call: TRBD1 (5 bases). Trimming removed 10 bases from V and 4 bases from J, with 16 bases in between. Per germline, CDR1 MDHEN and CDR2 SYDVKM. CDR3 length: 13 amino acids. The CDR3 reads CATLLTDLYGYTF. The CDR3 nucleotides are TGTGCCACCCTCCTGACAGACCTCTATGGCTACACCTTC.

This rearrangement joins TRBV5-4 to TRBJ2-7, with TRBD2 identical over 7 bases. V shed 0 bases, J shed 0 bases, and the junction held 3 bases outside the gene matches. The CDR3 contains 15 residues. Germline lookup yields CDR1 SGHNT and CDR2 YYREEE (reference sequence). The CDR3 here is CASSLEGGSSYEQYF. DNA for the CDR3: TGTGCCAGCAGCTTGGAGGGCGGGAGCTCCTACGAGCAGTACTTC.

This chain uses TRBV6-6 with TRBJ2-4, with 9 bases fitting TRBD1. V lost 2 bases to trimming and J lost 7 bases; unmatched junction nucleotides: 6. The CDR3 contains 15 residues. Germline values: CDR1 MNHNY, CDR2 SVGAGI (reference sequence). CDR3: CASSYGGQGENIQYF. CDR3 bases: TGTGCCAGCAGTTACGGGGGACAGGGAGAGAACATTCAGTACTTC.

In DNA form, the CDR3 reads TGCGCCAGCAGCTTGACACTAGCCAGAACCGGGGAGCTGTTTTTT. Translation gives CASSLTLARTGELFF. V is TRBV5-1 and J is TRBJ2-2; perhaps TRBD2 as D (6 bases). Germline loops: CDR1 SGHRS, CDR2 YFSETQ. The CDR3 loop spans 15 amino acids. Trimming pared 1 base from V and 5 bases from J, leaving 12 bases between.

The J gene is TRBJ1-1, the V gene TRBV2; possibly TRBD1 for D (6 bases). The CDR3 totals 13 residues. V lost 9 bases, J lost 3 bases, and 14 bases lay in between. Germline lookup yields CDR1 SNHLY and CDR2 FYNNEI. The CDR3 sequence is CASRGGEDTEAFF. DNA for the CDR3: TGTGCCAGTAGGGGGGGCGAGGACACTGAAGCTTTCTTT.

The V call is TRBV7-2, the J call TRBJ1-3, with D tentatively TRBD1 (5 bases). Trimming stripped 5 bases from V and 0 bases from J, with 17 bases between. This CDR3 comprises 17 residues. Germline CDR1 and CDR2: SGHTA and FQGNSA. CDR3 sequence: CASSPGHLRLSGNTIYF. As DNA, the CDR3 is TGTGCCAGCAGCCCTGGACACCTGAGACTCTCTGGAAACACCATATATTTT.